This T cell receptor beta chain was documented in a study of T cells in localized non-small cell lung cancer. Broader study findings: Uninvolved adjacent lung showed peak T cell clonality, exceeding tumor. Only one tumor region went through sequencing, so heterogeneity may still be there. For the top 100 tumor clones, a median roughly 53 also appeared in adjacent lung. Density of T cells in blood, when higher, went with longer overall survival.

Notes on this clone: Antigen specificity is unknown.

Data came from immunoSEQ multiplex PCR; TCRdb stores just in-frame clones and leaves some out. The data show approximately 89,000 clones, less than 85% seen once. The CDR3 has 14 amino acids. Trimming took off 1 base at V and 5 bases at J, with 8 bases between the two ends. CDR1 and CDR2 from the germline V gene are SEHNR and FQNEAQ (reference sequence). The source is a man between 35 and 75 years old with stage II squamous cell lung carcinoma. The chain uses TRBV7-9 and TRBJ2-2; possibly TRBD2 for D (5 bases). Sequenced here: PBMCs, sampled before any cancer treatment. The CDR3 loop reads CASSLGTSTGELFF. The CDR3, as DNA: TGTGCCAGCAGCTTAGGGACTTCTACCGGGGAGCTGTTTTTT.